This T cell receptor beta chain appears in the sequencing data of a study of cytomegalovirus exposure and HLA in healthy donors. About the study: From about 200 million T cells, an earlier analysis saw 100 million to 140 million unique TCR beta sequences.

CDR1 is SNHLY and CDR2 is FYNNEI in the germline V gene. This CDR3 is 18 amino acids long. V lost 4 bases to trimming and J lost 1 base, with 22 bases between them. Findings and limits, study-wide: The number of N-insertions in an Asian-associated ancestry cluster was reportedly below the 666-donor mean in a later analysis. Reports indicated that the classifier achieved high specificity and sensitivity in diagnosing cytomegalovirus status.

Turning to this clone: Its specificity is not known.

In the PCR, 60 Vbeta and 13 Jbeta primers were used. This table comes from immunoSEQ multiplex PCR, and its TCRdb copy is limited to in-frame clones, with some not included. The sample holds about 150,000 clones. The TCR sequence derives from a man in his thirties or forties in good health and CMV-seronegative. The V call is TRBV2, the J call TRBJ1-1; possibly TRBD1 for D (6 bases). The sequencing input was PBMCs. The CDR3 nucleotides read TGTGCCAGCAGTGCCTTGATATCGGGGGGCAACCCGAACACTGAAGCTTTCTTT. Translation: CASSALISGGNPNTEAFF.